This T cell receptor beta chain was recovered during a study of OX40 agonist ivuxolimab in advanced cancers. With regard to the full study: The costimulatory receptor OX40 (CD134) was targeted by ivuxolimab, a fully human IgG2 agonistic monoclonal antibody. Intravenous ivuxolimab was administered to patients every 2 weeks at six dose levels: 0.01, 0.1, 0.3, 1.5, 3 and 10 mg/kg. Among the approximately 54 dose-escalation patients, approximately 20 had hepatocellular carcinoma, approximately 15 melanoma, 9 renal cell carcinoma and 9 head and neck cancer. In the dose-escalation cohort, 70% to 85% of patients were male, and the mean age was roughly 60 years with a range of roughly 20 to 85. Patients were allowed to have had prior anti-PD-1, anti-PD-L1 or anti-CTLA-4 therapy, and 40% of the dose-escalation patients had previously received checkpoint inhibitors. Partial responses occurred in three dose-escalation patients, of whom one had hepatocellular carcinoma and two had cutaneous melanoma. Peripheral TCRbeta sequencing aimed to test whether ivuxolimab altered TCR sequence diversity and caused clonal T-cell expansion. The paper reports the monotherapy dose-escalation portion (N of about 56 patients) of the phase I ivuxolimab trial. General findings and caveats noted by the study authors: In partial responders in the 0.1-3.0 mg/kg groups, normalized peripheral clonal expansion was found to be among the lowest, especially among CD8+ T cells. At doses of 0.1 to 3.0 mg/kg, clonal expansion of both CD4+ and CD8+ T cells in blood was seen between baseline and week 6. The antigen specificity of the peripheral T cells that underwent clonal expansion was not determined. Low levels of normalized T-cell clonal expansion were also seen in some patients who did not respond. On average, CD8+ T cells showed more expanded clones than CD4+ T cells after ivuxolimab.

Patients with a history of autoimmune disease or receiving systemic immunosuppression were excluded from the trial. Peripheral blood for TCR sequencing was collected from all dose cohorts at baseline, on cycle 4 day 1, and on cycle 7 day 1. The samples were taken from a phase I, first-in-human, multicenter, open-label dose-escalation trial of ivuxolimab. The trial enrolled adults with locally advanced or metastatic head and neck squamous cell, hepatocellular, melanoma or renal cell carcinoma. Before TCR sequencing, CD4+ and CD8+ T cells were separately sorted from peripheral blood. A word on this clone: There is no known antigen for this receptor. An end of the junction does not agree with germline; a read error may underlie this.

CDR1 and CDR2 were assigned from the germline V gene (reference sequence) as SSHAT and FNYEAQ. Measured from the cysteine to the phenylalanine, the CDR3 is 16 residues long. The only DNA kept is the CDR3, 48 bases in frame from the first base. Genomic DNA was extracted from sorted cells for sequencing of the TCRbeta CDR3 region. The immunoSEQ Assay was used to sequence the TCRbeta CDR3 regions. TCRdb holds this immuneACCESS table with in-frame rearrangements only. Some clones are missing; in checked studies, unresolved V genes explain under half, and the rest has no known cause. The table for this sample lists just over 45,000 clones; over 90% of them were counted only once. The ten most abundant clones make up about 11% of the sample.

The sequence was obtained from an adult with an advanced solid tumor such as melanoma, head and neck, liver or kidney cancer. The rearranged segments are TRBV7-7 and TRBJ2-1; 7 middle bases align to TRBD2. The material sequenced was CD4+ or CD8+ T cells sorted from blood, taken in a trial of the OX40 agonist ivuxolimab. The nucleotide sequence is TGTGCTAGCAGCTTACTGGGCGGGAGCTCCTACAATGAGCAGTTCTTC. The encoded protein is CASSLLGGSSYNEQFF.